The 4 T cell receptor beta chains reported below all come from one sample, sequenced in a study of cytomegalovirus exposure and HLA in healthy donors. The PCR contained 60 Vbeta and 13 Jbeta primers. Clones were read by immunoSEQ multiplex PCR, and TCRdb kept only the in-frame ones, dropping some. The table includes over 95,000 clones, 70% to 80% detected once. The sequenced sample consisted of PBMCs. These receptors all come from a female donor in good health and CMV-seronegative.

The CDR3 DNA reads TGTGCCAGCAGCATTAGCACAGATACGCAGTATTTT. Residues: CASSISTDTQYF. V is TRBV2 and J is TRBJ2-3; no definite D call. Germline values: CDR1 SNHLY, CDR2 FYNNEI. The CDR3 has 12 amino acids. The ends were cut back, 6 bases at V and 0 bases at J, with 4 bases in the middle.

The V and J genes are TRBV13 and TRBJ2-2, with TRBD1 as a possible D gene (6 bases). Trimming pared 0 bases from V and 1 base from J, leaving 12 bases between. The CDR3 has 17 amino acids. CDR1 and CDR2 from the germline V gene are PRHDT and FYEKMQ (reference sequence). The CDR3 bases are TGTGCCAGCAGCTTAGGATGGACAGCCTTGAACACCGGGGAGCTGTTTTTT. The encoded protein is CASSLGWTALNTGELFF.

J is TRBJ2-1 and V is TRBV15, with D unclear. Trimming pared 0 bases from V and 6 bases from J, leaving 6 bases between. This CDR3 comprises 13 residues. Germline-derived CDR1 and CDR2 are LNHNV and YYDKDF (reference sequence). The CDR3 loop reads CATSRDMANEQFF. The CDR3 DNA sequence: TGTGCCACCAGCAGAGATATGGCCAATGAGCAGTTCTTC.

In nucleotides, the CDR3 is TGCAGCGTTGGGGCAGGGGAAGAGACCCAGTACTTC. Residues: CSVGAGEETQYF. This chain links TRBV29-1 with TRBJ2-5; D might be TRBD1 (6 bases). Trimming removed 4 bases from V and 3 bases from J, with 9 bases in between. The CDR3 is made up of 12 amino acids. Germline-derived CDR1 and CDR2 are SQVTM and ANQGSEA.